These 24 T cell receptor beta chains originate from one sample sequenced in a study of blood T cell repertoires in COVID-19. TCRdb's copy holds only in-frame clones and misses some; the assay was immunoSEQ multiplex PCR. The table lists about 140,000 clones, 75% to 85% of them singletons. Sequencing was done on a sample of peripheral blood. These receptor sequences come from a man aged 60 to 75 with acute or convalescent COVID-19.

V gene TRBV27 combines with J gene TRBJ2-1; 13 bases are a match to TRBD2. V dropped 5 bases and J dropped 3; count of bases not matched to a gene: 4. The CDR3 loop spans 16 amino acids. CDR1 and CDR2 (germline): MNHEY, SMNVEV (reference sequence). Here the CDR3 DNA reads TGTGCCAGCAGTCCAAGGACTAGCGGGGGCTACAATGAGCAGTTCTTC. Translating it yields CASSPRTSGGYNEQFF.

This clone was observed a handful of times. The CDR3 DNA follows: TGTGCCAGCAGCCCTCCCACCGACAGGGGACGGACTGAAGCTTTCTTT. Residues: CASSPPTDRGRTEAFF. The V call is TRBV11-1, the J call TRBJ1-1; 8 bases agree with TRBD1. CDR3 length: 16 residues. The V and J ends lost 5 bases and 5 bases, in that order; junction bases with no gene match: 13. Germline V CDR1 and CDR2: SGHAT, FQDESV (reference sequence).

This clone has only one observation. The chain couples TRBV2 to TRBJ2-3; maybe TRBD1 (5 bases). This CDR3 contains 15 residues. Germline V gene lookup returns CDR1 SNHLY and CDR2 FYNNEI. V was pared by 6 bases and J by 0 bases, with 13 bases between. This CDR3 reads CASRKDSTSTDTQYF. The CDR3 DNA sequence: TGTGCCAGCAGGAAAGACAGCACTAGCACAGATACGCAGTATTTT.

In nucleotides, the CDR3 is TGTGCCAGCAGTTACGCGGCAGACTACGAGCAGTACTTC. Its protein product is CASSYAADYEQYF. This sequence joins TRBV6-5 and TRBJ2-7; unclear D gene. This CDR3 contains 13 residues. Germline loops: CDR1 MNHEY, CDR2 SVGAGI. V lost 2 bases and J lost 3, with 8 bases in between.

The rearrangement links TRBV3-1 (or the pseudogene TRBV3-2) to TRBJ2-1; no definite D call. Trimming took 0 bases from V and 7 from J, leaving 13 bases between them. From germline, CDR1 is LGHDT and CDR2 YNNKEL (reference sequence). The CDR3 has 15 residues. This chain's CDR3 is CASSQEPTPWNEQFF. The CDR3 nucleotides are TGTGCCAGCAGCCAAGAACCAACTCCTTGGAATGAGCAGTTCTTC.

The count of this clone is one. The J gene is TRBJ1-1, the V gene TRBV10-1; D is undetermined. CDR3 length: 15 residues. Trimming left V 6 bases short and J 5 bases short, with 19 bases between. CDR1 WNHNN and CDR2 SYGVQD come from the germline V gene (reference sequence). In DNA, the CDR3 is TGCGCCAGCAGGGCGACTAAGTCAAGAGGGACTGAAGCTTTCTTT. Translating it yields CASRATKSRGTEAFF.

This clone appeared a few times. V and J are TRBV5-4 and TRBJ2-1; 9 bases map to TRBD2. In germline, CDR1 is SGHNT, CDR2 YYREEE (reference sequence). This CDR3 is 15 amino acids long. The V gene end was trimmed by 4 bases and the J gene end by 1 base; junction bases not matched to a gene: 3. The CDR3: CASSPGLASYNEQFF. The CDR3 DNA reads TGTGCCAGCAGCCCGGGACTAGCTTCCTACAATGAGCAGTTCTTC.

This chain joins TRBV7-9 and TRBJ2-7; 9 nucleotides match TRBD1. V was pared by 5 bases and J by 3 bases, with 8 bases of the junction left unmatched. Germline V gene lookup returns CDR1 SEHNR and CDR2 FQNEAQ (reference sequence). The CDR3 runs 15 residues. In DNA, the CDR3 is TGTGCCAGCAGCCCCGCCGGGACAGGGATCTACGAGCAGTACTTC. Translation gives CASSPAGTGIYEQYF.

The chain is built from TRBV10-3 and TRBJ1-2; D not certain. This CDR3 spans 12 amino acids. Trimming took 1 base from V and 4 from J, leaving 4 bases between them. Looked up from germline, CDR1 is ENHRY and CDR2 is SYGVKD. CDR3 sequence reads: CAISEWPYGYTF. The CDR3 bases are TGTGCCATCAGTGAGTGGCCCTATGGCTACACCTTC.

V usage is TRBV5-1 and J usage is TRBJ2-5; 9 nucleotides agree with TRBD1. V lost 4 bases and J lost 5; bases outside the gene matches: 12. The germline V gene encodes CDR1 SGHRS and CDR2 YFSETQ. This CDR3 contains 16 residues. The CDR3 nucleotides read TGCGCCAGCAGCACAGGCACGGGACAGGGACGCGAGACCCAGTACTTC. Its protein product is CASSTGTGQGRETQYF.

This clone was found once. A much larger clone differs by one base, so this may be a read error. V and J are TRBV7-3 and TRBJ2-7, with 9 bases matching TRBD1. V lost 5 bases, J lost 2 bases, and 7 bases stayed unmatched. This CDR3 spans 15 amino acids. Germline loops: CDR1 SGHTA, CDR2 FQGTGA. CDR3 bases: TGTGCCAGCAGCCCCGGGACAGGGCTTACCTACGAGCAGTACTTC. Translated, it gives CASSPGTGLTYEQYF.

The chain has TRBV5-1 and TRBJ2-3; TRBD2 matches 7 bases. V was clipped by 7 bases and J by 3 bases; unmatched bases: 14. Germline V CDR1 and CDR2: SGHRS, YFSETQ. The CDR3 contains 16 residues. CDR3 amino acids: CASATQTSRGTDTQYF. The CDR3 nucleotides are TGCGCCAGCGCGACTCAGACTAGCCGGGGGACAGATACGCAGTATTTT.

For the CDR3, the DNA is TGCGCCAGCAGCTTGGACAGACCTAAAGAGACCCAGTACTTC. Protein product: CASSLDRPKETQYF. The J gene is TRBJ2-5, the V gene TRBV5-1; D call uncertain. Between the trimmed V and J ends, which lost 0 bases and 3 bases, there was a span of 9 bases. CDR1 SGHRS and CDR2 YFSETQ come from the germline V gene. CDR3 length: 14 amino acids.

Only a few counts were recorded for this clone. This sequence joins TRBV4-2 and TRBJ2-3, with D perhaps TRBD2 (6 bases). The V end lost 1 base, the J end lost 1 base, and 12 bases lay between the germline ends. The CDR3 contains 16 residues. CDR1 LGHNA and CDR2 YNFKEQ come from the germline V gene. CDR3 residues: CASSQVGGWGTDTQYF. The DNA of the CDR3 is TGTGCCAGCAGCCAAGTTGGGGGGTGGGGCACAGATACGCAGTATTTT.

The CDR3 DNA follows: TGTGCCAGTAGTATCTTTAGCGGGGACGAGCAGTACTTC. Translating gives CASSIFSGDEQYF. The chain uses TRBV19 and TRBJ2-7, with TRBD2 matching over 8 bases. The germline V gene has CDR1 LNHDA and CDR2 SQIVND (reference sequence). V lost 3 bases and J lost 5; bases outside the gene matches: 3. This CDR3 is 13 amino acids long.

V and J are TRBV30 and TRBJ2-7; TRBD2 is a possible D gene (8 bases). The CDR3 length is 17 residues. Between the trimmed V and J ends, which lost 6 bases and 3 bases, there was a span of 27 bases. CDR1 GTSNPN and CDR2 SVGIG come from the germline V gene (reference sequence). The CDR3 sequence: CACPGQPTSGGGYEQYF. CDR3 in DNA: TGTGCCTGTCCGGGACAGCCAACTAGCGGCGGAGGCTACGAGCAGTACTTC.

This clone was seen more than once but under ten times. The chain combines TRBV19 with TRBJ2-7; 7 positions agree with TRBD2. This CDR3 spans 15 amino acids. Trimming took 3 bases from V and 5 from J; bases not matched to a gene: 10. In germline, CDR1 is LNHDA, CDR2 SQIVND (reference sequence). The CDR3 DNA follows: TGTGCCAGTAGTATCAGAGCGGGAACTCCCCACGAGCAGTACTTC. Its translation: CASSIRAGTPHEQYF.

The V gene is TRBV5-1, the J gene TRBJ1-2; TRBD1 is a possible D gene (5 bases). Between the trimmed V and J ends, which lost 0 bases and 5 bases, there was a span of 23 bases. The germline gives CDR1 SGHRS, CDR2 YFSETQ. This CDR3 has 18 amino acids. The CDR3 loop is CASSLAVGGGPRGYGYTF. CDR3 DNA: TGCGCCAGCAGCTTGGCCGTTGGCGGCGGACCTAGGGGATATGGCTACACCTTC.

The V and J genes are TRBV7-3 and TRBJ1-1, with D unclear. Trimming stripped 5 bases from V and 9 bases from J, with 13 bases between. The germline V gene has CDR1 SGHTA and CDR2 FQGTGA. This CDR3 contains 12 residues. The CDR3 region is CASSLPGIKAFF. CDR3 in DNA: TGTGCCAGCAGCCTCCCTGGCATAAAAGCTTTCTTT.

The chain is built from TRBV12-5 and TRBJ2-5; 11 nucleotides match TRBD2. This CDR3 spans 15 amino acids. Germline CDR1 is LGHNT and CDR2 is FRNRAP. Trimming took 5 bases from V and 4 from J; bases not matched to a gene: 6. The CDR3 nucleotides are TGTGCTAGTGGTCCCACTAGCGGGAGCGGAGAGACCCAGTACTTC. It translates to CASGPTSGSGETQYF.

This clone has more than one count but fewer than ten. CDR3 sequence reads: CATSRDRDTEAFF. The CDR3, as DNA: TGTGCCACCAGCCGGGACAGGGACACTGAAGCTTTCTTT. V and J are TRBV24-1 and TRBJ1-1, with TRBD1 identical over 9 bases. The V gene's germline CDR1 is KGHDR and CDR2 SFDVKD. The CDR3 is 13 residues long. After removal of 7 bases from V and 3 bases from J, the junction contained 2 bases not matched to a gene.

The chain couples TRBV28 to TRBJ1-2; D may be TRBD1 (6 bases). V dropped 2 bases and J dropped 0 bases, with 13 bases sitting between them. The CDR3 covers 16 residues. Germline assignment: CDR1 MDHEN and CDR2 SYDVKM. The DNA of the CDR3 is TGTGCCAGCAGTTTACCGCTCAGGGGACCTAACTATGGCTACACCTTC. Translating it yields CASSLPLRGPNYGYTF.

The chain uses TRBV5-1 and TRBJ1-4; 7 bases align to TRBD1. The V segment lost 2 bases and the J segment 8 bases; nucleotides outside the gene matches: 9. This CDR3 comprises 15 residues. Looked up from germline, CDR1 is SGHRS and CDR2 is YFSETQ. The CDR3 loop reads CASSLTGEIREKLFF. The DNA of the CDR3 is TGCGCCAGCAGCTTAACAGGGGAGATTCGGGAAAAACTGTTTTTT.

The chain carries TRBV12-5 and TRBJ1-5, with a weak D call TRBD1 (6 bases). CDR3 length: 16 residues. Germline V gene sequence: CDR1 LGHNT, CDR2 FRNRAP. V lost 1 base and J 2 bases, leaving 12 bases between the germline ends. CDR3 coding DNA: TGTGCTAGTGGTTTGGCAGGGGAAGGGGGCAATCAGCCCCAGCATTTT. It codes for CASGLAGEGGNQPQHF.